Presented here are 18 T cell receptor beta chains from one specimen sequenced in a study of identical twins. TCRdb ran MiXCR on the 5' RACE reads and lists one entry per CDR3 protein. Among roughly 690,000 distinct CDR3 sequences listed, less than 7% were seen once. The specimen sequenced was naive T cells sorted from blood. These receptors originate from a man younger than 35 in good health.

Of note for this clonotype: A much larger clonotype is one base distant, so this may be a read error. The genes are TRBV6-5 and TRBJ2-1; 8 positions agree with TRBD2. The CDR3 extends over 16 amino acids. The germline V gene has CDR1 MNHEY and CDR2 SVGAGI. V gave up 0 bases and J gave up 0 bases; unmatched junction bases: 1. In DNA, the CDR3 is TGTGCCAGCAGTTACTCTACTAGCGGCTCCTACAATGAGCAGTTCTTC. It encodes CASSYSTSGSYNEQFF.

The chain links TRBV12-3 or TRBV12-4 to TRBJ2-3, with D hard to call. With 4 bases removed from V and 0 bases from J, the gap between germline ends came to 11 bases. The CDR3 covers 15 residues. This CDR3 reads CASSSLRASTDTQYF. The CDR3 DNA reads TGTGCCAGCAGTTCCCTTAGGGCTAGCACAGATACGCAGTATTTT.

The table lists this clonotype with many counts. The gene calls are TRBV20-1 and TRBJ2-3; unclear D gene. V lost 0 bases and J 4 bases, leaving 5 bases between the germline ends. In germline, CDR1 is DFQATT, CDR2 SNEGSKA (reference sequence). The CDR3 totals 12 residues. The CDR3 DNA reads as TGCAGTGCTAGAGATTCCCCAGATACGCAGTATTTT. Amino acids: CSARDSPDTQYF.

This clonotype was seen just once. The CDR3 region is CASSLGGSGKRSDTQYF. The DNA for the CDR3 is TGTGCCAGCAGCTTAGGGGGCAGCGGGAAGCGGTCAGATACGCAGTATTTT. The chain has TRBV7-7 and TRBJ2-3; 7 bases fit TRBD2. The germline V gene has CDR1 SSHAT and CDR2 FNYEAQ (reference sequence). The CDR3 spans 17 residues. V trimming: 1 base; J trimming: 4 bases; junction bases outside the gene matches: 11.

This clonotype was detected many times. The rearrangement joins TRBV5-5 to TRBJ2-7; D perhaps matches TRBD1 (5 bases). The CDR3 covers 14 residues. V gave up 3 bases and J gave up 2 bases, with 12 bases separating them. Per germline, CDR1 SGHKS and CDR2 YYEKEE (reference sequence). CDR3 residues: CASSWGTGTYEQYF. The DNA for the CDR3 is TGTGCCAGCAGCTGGGGCACAGGAACCTACGAGCAGTACTTC.

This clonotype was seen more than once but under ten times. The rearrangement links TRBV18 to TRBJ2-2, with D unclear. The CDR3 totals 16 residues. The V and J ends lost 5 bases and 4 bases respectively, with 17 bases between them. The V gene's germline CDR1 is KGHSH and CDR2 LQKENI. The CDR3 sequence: CASSSNSEVGTGELFF. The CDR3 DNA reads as TGTGCCAGCTCATCAAACTCTGAGGTCGGCACCGGGGAGCTGTTTTTT. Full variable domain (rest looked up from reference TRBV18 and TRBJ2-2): NAGVMQNPRHLVRRRGQEARLRCSPMKGHSHVYWYRQLPEEGLKFMVYLQKENIIDESGMPKERFSAEFPKEGPSILRIQQVVRGDSAAYFCASSSNSEVGTGELFFGEGSRLTVL.

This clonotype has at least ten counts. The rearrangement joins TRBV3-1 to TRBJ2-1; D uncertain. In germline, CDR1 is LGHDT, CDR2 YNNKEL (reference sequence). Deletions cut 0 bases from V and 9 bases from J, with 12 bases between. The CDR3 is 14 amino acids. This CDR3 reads CASSQDYAPGEQFF. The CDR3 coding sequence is TGTGCCAGCAGCCAAGATTACGCCCCCGGTGAGCAGTTCTTC.

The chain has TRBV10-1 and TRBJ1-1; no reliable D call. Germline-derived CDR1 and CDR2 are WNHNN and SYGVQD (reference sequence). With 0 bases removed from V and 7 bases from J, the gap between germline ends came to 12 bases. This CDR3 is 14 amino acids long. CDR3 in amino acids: CASSESAGRDEAFF. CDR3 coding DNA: TGCGCCAGCAGTGAGTCGGCCGGGAGGGATGAAGCTTTCTTT.

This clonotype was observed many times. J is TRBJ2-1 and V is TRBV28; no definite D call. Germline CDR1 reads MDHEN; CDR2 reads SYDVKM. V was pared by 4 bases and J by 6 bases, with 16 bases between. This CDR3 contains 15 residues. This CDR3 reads CASSSPSRAANEQFF. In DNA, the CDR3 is TGTGCCAGCAGTTCCCCTAGTCGGGCCGCCAATGAGCAGTTCTTC. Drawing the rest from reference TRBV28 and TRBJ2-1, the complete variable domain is DVKVTQSSRYLVKRTGEKVFLECVQDMDHENMFWYRQDPGLGLRLIYFSYDVKMKEKGDIPEGYSVSREKKERFSLILESASTNQTSMYLCASSSPSRAANEQFFGPGTRLTVL.

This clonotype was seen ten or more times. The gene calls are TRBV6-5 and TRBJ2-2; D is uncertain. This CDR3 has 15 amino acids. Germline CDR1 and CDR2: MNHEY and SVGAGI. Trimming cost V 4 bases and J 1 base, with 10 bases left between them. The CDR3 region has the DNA TGTGCCAGCAGTTGGCGTCTGTGGAACACCGGGGAGCTGTTTTTT. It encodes CASSWRLWNTGELFF.

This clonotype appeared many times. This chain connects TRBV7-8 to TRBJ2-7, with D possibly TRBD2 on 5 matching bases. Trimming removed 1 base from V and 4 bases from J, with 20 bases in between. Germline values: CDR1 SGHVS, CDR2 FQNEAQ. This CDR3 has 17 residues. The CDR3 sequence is CASSLEGPGKGAYEQYF. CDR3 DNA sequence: TGTGCCAGCAGCTTAGAAGGTCCGGGGAAAGGCGCATACGAGCAGTACTTC.

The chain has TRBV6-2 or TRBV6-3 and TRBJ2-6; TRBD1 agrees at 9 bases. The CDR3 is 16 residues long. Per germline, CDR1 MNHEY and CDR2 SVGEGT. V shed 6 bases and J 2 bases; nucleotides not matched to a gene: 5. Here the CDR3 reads CASRKTGGAGANVLTF. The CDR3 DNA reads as TGTGCCAGCAGAAAAACAGGGGGCGCTGGGGCCAACGTCCTGACTTTC.

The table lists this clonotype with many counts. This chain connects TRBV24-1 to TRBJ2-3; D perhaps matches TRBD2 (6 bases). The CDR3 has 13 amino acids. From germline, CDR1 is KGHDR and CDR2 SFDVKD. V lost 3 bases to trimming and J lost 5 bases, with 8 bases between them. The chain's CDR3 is CATSDGGIDTQYF. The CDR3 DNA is TGTGCCACCAGTGATGGGGGGATAGATACGCAGTATTTT.

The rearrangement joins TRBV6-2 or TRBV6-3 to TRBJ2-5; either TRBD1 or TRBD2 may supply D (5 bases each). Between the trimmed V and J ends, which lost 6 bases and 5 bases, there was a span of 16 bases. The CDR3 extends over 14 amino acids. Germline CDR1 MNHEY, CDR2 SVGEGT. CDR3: CASSRGPWGETQYF. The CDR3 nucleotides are TGTGCCAGCAGCCGGGGACCCTGGGGGGAGACCCAGTACTTC.

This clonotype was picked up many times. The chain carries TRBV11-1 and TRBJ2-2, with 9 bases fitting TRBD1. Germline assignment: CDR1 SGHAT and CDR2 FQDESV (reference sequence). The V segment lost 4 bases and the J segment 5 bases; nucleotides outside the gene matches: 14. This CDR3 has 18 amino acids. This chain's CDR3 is CASSSRSPGQGETGELFF. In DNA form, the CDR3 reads TGTGCCAGCAGCTCCCGGAGCCCGGGACAGGGAGAGACCGGGGAGCTGTTTTTT.

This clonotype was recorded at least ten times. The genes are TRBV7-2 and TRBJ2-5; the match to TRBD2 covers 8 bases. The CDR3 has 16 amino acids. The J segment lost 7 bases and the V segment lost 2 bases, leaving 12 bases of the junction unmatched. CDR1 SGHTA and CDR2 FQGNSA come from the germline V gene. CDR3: CASSLRPAGVGGTQYF. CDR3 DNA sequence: TGTGCCAGCAGCTTAAGGCCAGCGGGAGTGGGAGGGACCCAGTACTTC.

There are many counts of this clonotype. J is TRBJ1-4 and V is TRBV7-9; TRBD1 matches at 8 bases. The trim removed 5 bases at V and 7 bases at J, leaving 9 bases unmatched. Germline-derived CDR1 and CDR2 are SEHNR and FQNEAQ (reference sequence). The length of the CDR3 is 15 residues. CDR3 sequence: CASSASTGAGEKLFF. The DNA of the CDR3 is TGTGCCAGCAGCGCGTCGACAGGGGCGGGTGAAAAACTGTTTTTT.

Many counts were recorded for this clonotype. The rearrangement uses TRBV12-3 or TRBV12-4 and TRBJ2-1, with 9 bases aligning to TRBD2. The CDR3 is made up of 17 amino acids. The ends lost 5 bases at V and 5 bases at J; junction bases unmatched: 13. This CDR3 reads CASSPAIAGERDNEQFF. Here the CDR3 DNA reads TGTGCCAGCAGTCCAGCTATAGCGGGAGAGAGGGACAATGAGCAGTTCTTC.